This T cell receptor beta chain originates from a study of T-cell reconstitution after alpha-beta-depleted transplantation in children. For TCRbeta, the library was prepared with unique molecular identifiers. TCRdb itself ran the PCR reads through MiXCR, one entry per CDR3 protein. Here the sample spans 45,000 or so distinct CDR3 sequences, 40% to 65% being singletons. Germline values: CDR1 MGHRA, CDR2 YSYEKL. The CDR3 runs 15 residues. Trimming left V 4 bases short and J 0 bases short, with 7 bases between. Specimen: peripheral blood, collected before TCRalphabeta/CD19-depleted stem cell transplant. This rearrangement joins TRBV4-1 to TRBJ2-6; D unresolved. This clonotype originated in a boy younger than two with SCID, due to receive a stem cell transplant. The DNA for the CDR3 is TGCGCCAGCAGCCGGCAGGTCTCTGGGGCCAACGTCCTGACTTTC. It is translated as CASSRQVSGANVLTF.